Listed below are T cell receptor beta chains from one sample, sequenced in a study of early T cells in non-severe SARS-CoV-2 infection. Via MiXCR, TCRdb re-called the 5' RACE reads, giving one row per CDR3 protein. The repertoire holds about 28,000 distinct CDR3 sequences, with less than 6.5% as singletons. The specimen was whole blood, collected at baseline. These receptor sequences come from an adult who was a healthcare worker with PCR-confirmed SARS-CoV-2 infection or an uninfected control (not recorded which). Each CDR3 is given with its conserved first and last residue. A D gene is named only where the DNA matches it firmly. Expanded clones are given a class, and other clones once, few, many or no size at all.

CDR3aa	CDR3nt	v_gene	d_gene	j_gene	abundance
CSARGPGLAGGPLVLYEQFF	TGCAGTGCTAGGGGCCCGGGACTAGCGGGAGGGCCTTTAGTCCTTTATGAGCAGTTCTTC	TRBV20-1	TRBD2	TRBJ2-1	few
CASSLVVRPHNEQFF	TGCGCCAGCAGCTTGGTGGTTAGGCCCCACAATGAGCAGTTCTTC	TRBV5-1	-	TRBJ2-1	many
CASSQAGTANTEAFF	TGTGCCAGCAGCCAAGCCGGGACAGCCAACACTGAAGCTTTCTTT	TRBV4-2	TRBD1	TRBJ1-1	many
CASSPGQKINTEAFF	TGTGCCAGCTCACCTGGGCAAAAGATTAACACTGAAGCTTTCTTT	TRBV18	-	TRBJ1-1	many
CASSLTATNEKLFF	TGTGCCAGCAGCTTGACAGCAACTAATGAAAAACTGTTTTTT	TRBV5-5	-	TRBJ1-4	many
CASSLSSGELFF	TGTGCCAGCAGCTTAAGCAGCGGGGAGCTGTTTTTT	TRBV11-3	-	TRBJ2-2	many
CASSLALGFYEQYF	TGCGCCAGCAGCTTGGCCCTCGGGTTCTACGAGCAGTACTTC	TRBV5-1	-	TRBJ2-7	many
CSARVGPGGTQYF	TGCAGTGCTAGAGTCGGGCCCGGTGGGACGCAGTATTTT	TRBV20-1	-	TRBJ2-3	many
CASTSRGAWVDTQYF	TGTGCCAGCACTTCGCGGGGGGCCTGGGTAGATACGCAGTATTTT	TRBV7-2	TRBD2	TRBJ2-3	-
CASSASARDGLYEQYF	TGTGCCAGCAGCGCCTCAGCCCGGGATGGATTATACGAGCAGTACTTC	TRBV5-5	-	TRBJ2-7	few
CSARRGYEQYF	TGCAGTGCCCGACGGGGCTACGAGCAGTACTTC	TRBV20-1	-	TRBJ2-7	many
CASSPPTGVVEAFF	TGTGCCAGCTCACCTCCGACAGGGGTGGTTGAAGCTTTCTTT	TRBV18	TRBD1	TRBJ1-1	many
CASSQGAQEYGYTF	TGCGCCAGCAGCCAAGGCGCGCAGGAGTATGGCTACACCTTC	TRBV4-1	-	TRBJ1-2	many
CASSLLSRDYEQYF	TGTGCCAGCAGTTTATTGTCCAGGGACTACGAGCAGTACTTC	TRBV28	-	TRBJ2-7	many
CASSLGGSGGTDTQYF	TGCGCCAGCAGCTTGGGAGGTAGCGGTGGCACAGATACGCAGTATTTT	TRBV5-1	-	TRBJ2-3	many
CASSPGTGPYGYTF	TGTGCCAGCTCACCCGGGACAGGGCCCTATGGCTACACCTTC	TRBV18	TRBD1	TRBJ1-2	many
CSAIGGGGHNEQFF	TGCAGTGCTATAGGCGGGGGGGGCCACAATGAGCAGTTCTTC	TRBV20-1	TRBD2	TRBJ2-1	many
CASSLGLALVDTQYF	TGTGCCAGCAGCTTAGGTCTAGCTTTGGTAGATACGCAGTATTTT	TRBV7-2	-	TRBJ2-3	many
CASSHAIQGYEQYF	TGTGCCAGCAGCCACGCCATACAGGGCTACGAGCAGTACTTC	TRBV4-2	-	TRBJ2-7	-
CASSLEGNTGDTQYF	TGTGCCAGCAGCTTAGAGGGGAACACCGGGGATACGCAGTATTTT	TRBV7-9	-	TRBJ2-3	many
CASSRMGLAEETQYF	TGTGCCAGCAGCCGAATGGGACTAGCGGAAGAGACCCAGTACTTC	TRBV5-4	TRBD2	TRBJ2-5	many
CASSQSDREGQPQHF	TGCGCCAGCAGCCAATCCGACAGGGAGGGTCAGCCCCAGCATTTT	TRBV4-1	TRBD1	TRBJ1-5	many
CASSPKGGRSGNTIYF	TGTGCCAGCAGCCCCAAGGGGGGCAGATCTGGAAACACCATATATTTT	TRBV7-6	-	TRBJ1-3	many
CASSLNGGELFF	TGTGCCAGCAGCCTGAACGGCGGGGAGCTGTTTTTT	TRBV6-2/TRBV6-3	-	TRBJ2-2	many
CSASIGANVLTF	TGCAGTGCTAGCATTGGGGCCAACGTCCTGACTTTC	TRBV20-1	-	TRBJ2-6	many
CATSDGRTQDSNTEAFF	TGTGCCACCAGTGATGGTAGAACACAAGACAGTAACACTGAAGCTTTCTTT	TRBV24-1	-	TRBJ1-1	many
CASSPRDGQGEPLHF	TGTGCCAGCAGTCCCCGGGACGGGCAAGGGGAACCCCTCCACTTT	TRBV3-1	-	TRBJ1-6	many
CASSQPGLAGGLYNEQFF	TGTGCCAGCAGCCAACCGGGACTAGCGGGAGGCCTTTACAATGAGCAGTTCTTC	TRBV7-9	TRBD2	TRBJ2-1	many
CSAGGTSGRLWYEQYF	TGCAGTGCAGGGGGGACTAGCGGGAGGTTGTGGTACGAGCAGTACTTC	TRBV20-1	TRBD2	TRBJ2-7	many
CASSDLARDTGELFF	TGTGCCAGCAGTGATTTGGCGAGGGACACCGGGGAGCTGTTTTTT	TRBV25-1	-	TRBJ2-2	many
CASSLTSRRGAGDTQYF	TGCGCCAGCAGCCTCACCTCAAGGCGGGGGGCCGGGGATACGCAGTATTTT	TRBV4-1	TRBD2	TRBJ2-3	many
CASSSAGASAYGYTF	TGTGCCAGCAGCTCCGCGGGGGCCAGTGCCTATGGCTACACCTTC	TRBV7-2	-	TRBJ1-2	many
CASSPGDYNEQFF	TGTGCCAGTTCCCCGGGGGATTACAATGAGCAGTTCTTC	TRBV19	-	TRBJ2-1	many
CATSSVGRPYEQYF	TGTGCCACCAGCAGCGTCGGACGCCCCTACGAGCAGTACTTC	TRBV15	-	TRBJ2-7	few
CASSLDYGGRQETQYF	TGTGCCAGCAGCTTGGATTATGGGGGGCGCCAAGAGACCCAGTACTTC	TRBV5-5	-	TRBJ2-5	many
CASSALAGSHRNEQFF	TGTGCCAGCAGCGCACTAGCGGGATCTCATCGGAATGAGCAGTTCTTC	TRBV11-2	TRBD2	TRBJ2-1	many
CSAGTSREQYF	TGCAGTGCTGGGACTAGTCGTGAGCAGTACTTC	TRBV20-1	TRBD2	TRBJ2-7	many
CASSPGQGPFNEQFF	TGTGCCAGCAGCCCGGGACAGGGCCCGTTCAATGAGCAGTTCTTC	TRBV12-3/TRBV12-4	TRBD1	TRBJ2-1	many
CASSPTGYEQYF	TGTGCCAGCAGCCCAACAGGCTACGAGCAGTACTTC	TRBV7-9	-	TRBJ2-7	few
CSARRGSGADTQYF	TGCAGTGCTAGACGGGGGAGTGGGGCAGATACGCAGTATTTT	TRBV20-1	-	TRBJ2-3	few